The 10 T cell receptor beta chains listed next were all sequenced from one sample in a study of CD8+ T cells in alopecia areata. The treatment was: oral pan-JAK inhibitor, 5-10 mg twice daily. Extraction of RNA preceded its reverse transcription into cDNA, which served as the sequencing template. The table came from immunoSEQ multiplex PCR; TCRdb's copy has only in-frame clones and leaves some out. The sample has more than 150,000 clones, about three fifths seen once. The sequences come from CD4+ T cells sorted from blood, collected at week 4, from a patient treated with tofacitinib. All receptors come from a human donor with alopecia areata.

This rearrangement joins TRBV29-1 to TRBJ2-1, with no clear D. CDR1 SQVTM and CDR2 ANQGSEA come from the germline V gene. Trimming shortened V by 4 bases and J by 4 bases, and 8 bases separated the two germline ends. The CDR3 consists of 12 residues. The CDR3 spells CSVVQAYNEQFF. CDR3 sequence (DNA): TGCAGCGTTGTTCAGGCATACAATGAGCAGTTCTTC.

The chain couples TRBV18 to TRBJ2-1, with 7 bases that match TRBD2. The CDR3 has 15 residues. The V and J ends lost 3 bases and 0 bases, in that order; junction bases with no gene match: 2. CDR1 is KGHSH and CDR2 is LQKENI in the germline V gene. The CDR3 here is CASSPASGSYNEQFF. The CDR3 coding sequence is TGTGCCAGCTCACCCGCTAGCGGCTCCTACAATGAGCAGTTCTTC.

The gene calls are TRBV11-2 and TRBJ2-7; D tentatively reads TRBD1 or TRBD2 (6 bases each). CDR1 and CDR2 from the germline V gene are SGHAT and FQNNGV. Trimming stripped 5 bases from V and 3 bases from J, with 14 bases between. This CDR3 has 14 amino acids. The CDR3 sequence is CASSPPEGVYEQYF. The CDR3 region has the DNA TGTGCCAGCAGCCCCCCGGAGGGGGTCTACGAGCAGTACTTC.

The chain's CDR3 is CASSARTSGVRNEQFF. The CDR3 nucleotides read TGTGCCAGCAGCGCCAGGACTAGCGGGGTCAGGAATGAGCAGTTCTTC. The chain combines TRBV13 with TRBJ2-1, with TRBD2 identical over 12 bases. Germline assignment: CDR1 PRHDT and CDR2 FYEKMQ (reference sequence). The CDR3 spans 16 residues. V dropped 5 bases and J dropped 7; count of bases not matched to a gene: 9.

This clone was counted between two and nine times. The V call is TRBV6-6, the J call TRBJ2-1; D remains ambiguous. This CDR3 is 12 amino acids long. CDR1 and CDR2 from the germline V gene are MNHNY and SVGAGI (reference sequence). Trimming cost V 7 bases and J 9 bases, with 13 bases left between them. In DNA form, the CDR3 reads TGTGCCAGCACCTTACCGCCGGGTGAGCAGTTCTTC. Protein: CASTLPPGEQFF.

This clone has only a few counts. The chain joins TRBV30 to TRBJ1-4; D remains ambiguous. Trimming removed 4 bases at V and 8 bases at J, with 14 bases between. The CDR3 covers 13 residues. CDR1 is GTSNPN and CDR2 is SVGIG in the germline V gene (reference sequence). CDR3 nucleotides: TGTGCCTGGATGGCTGACATGGGCGAAAAACTGTTTTTT. This sequence encodes CAWMADMGEKLFF.

The chain uses TRBV4-1 and TRBJ2-2; D is unclear. The V end lost 0 bases, the J end lost 5 bases, and 10 bases lay between the germline ends. This CDR3 has 15 residues. CDR1 and CDR2 (germline): MGHRA, YSYEKL. As DNA, the CDR3 is TGCGCCAGCAGCCAAGAAAGGCTCCTTACCGGGGAGCTGTTTTTT. Protein sequence: CASSQERLLTGELFF.

The chain has TRBV28 and TRBJ1-1, with no clear D. This CDR3 has 14 residues. In germline, CDR1 is MDHEN, CDR2 SYDVKM. Deletions cut 2 bases from V and 1 base from J, with 8 bases between. In nucleotides, the CDR3 is TGTGCCAGCAGTTTACGGACGGGGAACACTGAAGCTTTCTTT. This sequence encodes CASSLRTGNTEAFF.

The V and J genes are TRBV2 and TRBJ1-2, with 11 positions matching TRBD1. Germline V lookup: CDR1 SNHLY, CDR2 FYNNEI. There are 14 residues in the CDR3. The junction had 8 bases not matched to a gene; V was cut back by 4 bases and J by 10 bases. CDR3 protein: CASSVQGQGATYTF. CDR3 in DNA: TGTGCCAGCAGTGTCCAAGGACAGGGGGCTACCTACACCTTC. Combining the CDR3 with reference TRBV2 and TRBJ1-2 gives the whole variable domain EPEVTQTPSHQVTQMGQEVILRCVPISNHLYFYWYRQILGQKVEFLVSFYNNEISEKSEIFDDQFSVERPDGSNFTLKIRSTKLEDSAMYFCASSVQGQGATYTFGSGTRLTVV.

The J gene is TRBJ2-3, the V gene TRBV5-4, with unresolved D. V was trimmed by 4 bases and J by 1 base, leaving 7 bases between them. The length of the CDR3 is 13 residues. Germline V gives CDR1 SGHNT, CDR2 YYREEE (reference sequence). Written as DNA, the CDR3 is TGTGCCAGCAGCAGTCAACGCACAGATACGCAGTATTTT. This codes for CASSSQRTDTQYF.